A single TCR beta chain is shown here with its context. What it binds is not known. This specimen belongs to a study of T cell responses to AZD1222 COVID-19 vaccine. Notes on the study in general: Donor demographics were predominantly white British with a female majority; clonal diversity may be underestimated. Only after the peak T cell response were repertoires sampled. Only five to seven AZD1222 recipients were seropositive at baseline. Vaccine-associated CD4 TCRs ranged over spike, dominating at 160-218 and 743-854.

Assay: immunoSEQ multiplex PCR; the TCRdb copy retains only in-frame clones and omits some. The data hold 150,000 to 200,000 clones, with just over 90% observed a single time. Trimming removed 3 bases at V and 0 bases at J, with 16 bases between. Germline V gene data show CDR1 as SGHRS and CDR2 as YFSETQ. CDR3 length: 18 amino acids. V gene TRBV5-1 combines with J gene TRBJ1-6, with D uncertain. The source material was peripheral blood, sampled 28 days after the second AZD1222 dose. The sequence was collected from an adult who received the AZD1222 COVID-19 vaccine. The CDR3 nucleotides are TGCGCCAGCAGCTCCGGACGGACTCACTTCTCCTATAATTCACCCCTCCACTTT. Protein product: CASSSGRTHFSYNSPLHF.